These T cell receptor beta chains were read from a single sample in a study of blood T cell repertoires in COVID-19. Produced via immunoSEQ multiplex PCR; TCRdb's table is partial and in-frame only. The sample lists 120,000 or so clones, almost 85% seen once, with around 13% in the top ten. Specimen: peripheral blood. All receptors come from a woman in her 30s who had recovered from COVID-19. Each CDR3 is given with its conserved first and last residue. The D gene is left open where the match is weak. The listing skips clone size in some rows; elsewhere it reads once, few, many or a size class.

V	size	D	J	CDR3	DNA
TRBV10-3	.	.	TRBJ2-1	CAISAGDSYNEQFF	TGTGCCATCAGTGCAGGGGACTCCTACAATGAGCAGTTCTTC
TRBV10-2	.	TRBD1	TRBJ1-1	CASSEGQGANMNTEAFF	TGCGCCAGCAGTGAAGGACAGGGGGCTAACATGAACACTGAAGCTTTCTTT
TRBV14	.	.	TRBJ2-2	CASSQDRNTGELFF	TGTGCCAGCAGCCAAGACAGAAACACCGGGGAGCTGTTTTTT
TRBV7-8	.	TRBD1	TRBJ2-1	CASSSPRGPYNEQFF	TGTGCCAGCAGCTCACCCAGGGGGCCCTACAATGAGCAGTTCTTC
TRBV5-1	.	.	TRBJ2-1	CASSLATVNNEQFF	TGCGCCAGCAGCTTGGCGACAGTCAACAATGAGCAGTTCTTC
TRBV7-2	many	TRBD2	TRBJ2-7	CASSPSLSGGGYEQYF	TGTGCCAGCAGCCCAAGCCTCTCGGGAGGGGGGTACGAGCAGTACTTC
TRBV6-4	.	.	TRBJ1-1	CARLLGGTEAFF	TGTGCCAGACTCTTAGGGGGCACTGAAGCTTTCTTT
TRBV19	.	TRBD2	TRBJ2-5	CASSGQRGSEETQYF	TGTGCCAGTTCGGGGCAGCGGGGTAGCGAAGAGACCCAGTACTTC
TRBV15	.	.	TRBJ2-5	CATMRGWGETQYF	TGTGCCACCATGCGGGGATGGGGAGAGACCCAGTACTTC
TRBV5-4	.	TRBD2	TRBJ2-3	CASSPAPASGRAVLGTQYF	TGTGCCAGCAGCCCGGCCCCGGCTAGCGGGAGGGCGGTTCTTGGTACGCAGTATTTT
TRBV5-1	.	TRBD1	TRBJ2-7	CASSAGTAYEQYF	TGCGCCAGCAGCGCAGGGACAGCCTACGAGCAGTACTTC
TRBV14	.	TRBD1	TRBJ1-1	CASSGTGGWANTEAFF	TGTGCCAGCAGCGGGACAGGGGGCTGGGCGAACACTGAAGCTTTCTTT
TRBV4-2	.	TRBD2	TRBJ2-1	CASRRTSSDEQFF	TGTGCCAGCAGACGGACTAGCAGCGATGAGCAGTTCTTC
TRBV5-4	.	TRBD1	TRBJ2-5	CASSQGQQETQYF	TGTGCCAGCAGCCAGGGACAGCAAGAGACCCAGTACTTC
TRBV4-1	.	.	TRBJ2-1	CASSQDWRALLRNEQFF	TGCGCCAGCAGCCAAGATTGGCGGGCCCTCCTCCGCAATGAGCAGTTCTTC
TRBV7-6	.	TRBD1	TRBJ1-6	CASSLDGTGNSPLHF	TGTGCCAGCAGCTTAGACGGGACAGGAAATTCACCCCTCCACTTT
TRBV6-5	.	.	TRBJ1-2	CASSYSMNWAHGGYTF	TGTGCCAGCAGTTACTCGATGAATTGGGCTCACGGTGGCTACACCTTC
TRBV2	.	.	TRBJ1-1	CASRVDRYLNTEAFF	TGTGCCAGCAGGGTAGATAGATACCTCAACACTGAAGCTTTCTTT
TRBV4-1	.	.	TRBJ1-2	CASSQDHNSNYGYTF	TGCGCCAGCAGCCAAGATCATAACAGTAACTATGGCTACACCTTC
TRBV5-1	.	TRBD1	TRBJ1-1	CASSSTTGPTEAFF	TGCGCCAGCAGCTCAACGACAGGGCCCACTGAAGCTTTCTTT
TRBV19	.	TRBD1	TRBJ1-5	CASSNRVLTGGGNQPQHF	TGTGCCAGTAGTAATCGGGTTTTGACAGGGGGCGGCAATCAGCCCCAGCATTTT
TRBV10-1	.	.	TRBJ2-2	CASSEGQYTGELFF	TGCGCCAGCAGTGAGGGACAGTACACCGGGGAGCTGTTTTTT
TRBV12-3/TRBV12-4	.	TRBD1	TRBJ1-5	CASRGQGNQPQHF	TGTGCCAGCAGGGGACAGGGGAATCAGCCCCAGCATTTT
TRBV18	.	.	TRBJ2-3	CASSPTPQGWGDTQYF	TGTGCCAGCTCACCTACCCCACAGGGATGGGGAGATACGCAGTATTTT
TRBV3-1/TRBV3-2	few	.	TRBJ1-1	CASSRVGDTEAFF	TGTGCCAGCAGCCGGGTCGGAGACACTGAAGCTTTCTTT
TRBV18	.	TRBD1	TRBJ1-1	CASSPLDRGNTEAFF	TGTGCCAGCTCACCTTTGGACAGGGGGAACACTGAAGCTTTCTTT
TRBV24-1	once	TRBD2	TRBJ2-1	CATQGAGALEQFF	TGTGCCACCCAAGGAGCGGGGGCCCTTGAGCAGTTCTTC
TRBV5-1	.	TRBD2	TRBJ2-7	CASSLSASGPYEQYF	TGCGCCAGCAGCTTGTCGGCTAGCGGGCCCTACGAGCAGTACTTC
TRBV5-8	.	TRBD1	TRBJ1-2	CASSINAGGASYGYTF	TGTGCCAGCAGCATCAACGCAGGGGGCGCGAGCTATGGCTACACCTTC
TRBV29-1	.	.	TRBJ2-7	CSVAGQGRSYEQYF	TGCAGCGTTGCCGGCCAGGGGCGCTCCTACGAGCAGTACTTC
TRBV21-1	.	.	TRBJ2-7	CASSQKRGDGGRASEQYF	TGTGCCAGCAGCCAAAAAAGAGGGGATGGCGGGAGGGCCTCCGAGCAGTACTTC
TRBV3-1/TRBV3-2	.	.	TRBJ1-2	CASSQTSGGIPYGYTF	TGTGCCAGCAGCCAAACGTCGGGGGGGATCCCTTATGGCTACACCTTC
TRBV2	.	.	TRBJ2-2	CASSEFSIGELFF	TGTGCCAGCAGTGAATTCTCTATCGGGGAGCTGTTTTTT
TRBV19	.	.	TRBJ2-3	CASRPQGSTSTDTQYF	TGTGCCAGTAGACCTCAGGGGTCAACTAGCACAGATACGCAGTATTTT
TRBV6-4	.	.	TRBJ1-5	CASSRRSRQYSNQPQHF	TGTGCCAGCAGTCGCAGGTCCAGGCAGTATAGCAATCAGCCCCAGCATTTT
TRBV6-1	.	.	TRBJ1-5	CASSEERRTGEYSNQPQHF	TGTGCCAGCAGTGAAGAACGTAGGACGGGAGAGTATAGCAATCAGCCCCAGCATTTT